This TCR beta chain was recovered during a study of blood T cell repertoires in COVID-19. The V gene end was trimmed by 8 bases and the J gene end by 4 bases; junction bases not matched to a gene: 5. CDR1 is MDHEN and CDR2 is SYDVKM in the germline V gene. The CDR3 runs 13 residues. The method was immunoSEQ multiplex PCR; TCRdb's version includes in-frame clones alone and lacks a portion of them. This table has approximately 61,000 clones, 65% to 90% appearing once. The Seattle site enrolled patients during active infection and followed them longitudinally. This clonotype originated in a man between 50 and 59 years old with COVID-19, enrolled during active disease. The sequenced material came from peripheral blood. V gene TRBV28 combines with J gene TRBJ2-7; TRBD1 aligns across 10 bases. CDR3 amino acids: CASARQGAYEQYF. The CDR3 nucleotides read TGTGCCAGCGCCAGACAGGGGGCGTACGAGCAGTACTTC.